The T cell receptor (beta chain) under discussion was sequenced for a study of read filtering for tumor transcriptome and immune sequencing. Study information: By R-ISS, stages I, II and III held approximately 8, 16 and 7 patients. Per sample, TCR-region reads ranged about 3.5 to 11 million by IR-seq, 85 to 1273 by RNA-seq. Transcriptome libraries were built from DNase-treated RNA.

The CDR3 extends over 15 amino acids. V gave up 1 base and J gave up 6 bases, with 13 bases separating them. CDR1 is SGHVS and CDR2 is FQNEAQ in the germline V gene. From roughly 390 ng of RNA, a library with molecular barcoded alpha/delta and beta/gamma adaptors was made. TCRdb re-called the reads with MiXCR, one entry per CDR3 protein. This sample has about 86,000 distinct CDR3 sequences, with 10% to 15% found just once. This clonotype was seen ten or more times. Sampling of bone marrow took place during active disease in every patient. The J gene is TRBJ1-5, the V gene TRBV7-8; D gene uncertain. Material for sequencing was a population of CD138-negative cells sorted from bone marrow. This sequence was found in a donor older than 35 with multiple myeloma. The CDR3 protein is CASSLVPGAGQPQHF. Written as DNA, the CDR3 is TGTGCCAGCAGCTTAGTCCCCGGCGCGGGTCAGCCCCAGCATTTT.